This T cell receptor beta chain was identified during a study of OX40 agonist ivuxolimab in advanced cancers. Study background: Patients in the trial were receiving intravenous ivuxolimab every 2 weeks, at doses of 0.01 to 10 mg/kg.

Overall study findings and caveats: Low normalized T-cell clonal expansion also characterized some of the nonresponders.

Sequencing used immunoSEQ multiplex PCR; TCRdb keeps in-frame clones, though not all of them. The sample shows roughly 70,000 clones, about nine tenths of them seen only once. V was clipped by 0 bases and J by 14 bases, with 23 bases between them. The V gene's germline CDR1 is SGHTA and CDR2 FQGTGA. There are 16 residues in the CDR3. A remark on this clone: Its specificity is not known.

The clonotype was recovered from an adult with an advanced solid tumor such as melanoma, head and neck, liver or kidney cancer. The rearrangement links TRBV7-3 to TRBJ2-1; perhaps TRBD2 as D (6 bases). Sequenced here: CD4+ or CD8+ T cells sorted from blood, sampled in a trial of the OX40 agonist ivuxolimab. The CDR3 nucleotides read TGTGCCAGCAGCTTAACTCCGGGAGAGTGGGCAGGGTCCAAGTTCTTC. Residues: CASSLTPGEWAGSKFF. The variable domain in full, with the rest retrieved from reference TRBV7-3 and TRBJ2-1, is GAGVSQTPSNKVTEKGKYVELRCDPISGHTALYWYRQSLGQGPEFLIYFQGTGAADDSGLPNDRFFAVRPEGSVSTLKIQRTERGDSAVYLCASSLTPGEWAGSKFFGPGTRLTVL.